The rows below give T cell receptor beta chains drawn from one sample of a study of shared clonotypes between healthy human individuals. The protocol was immunoSEQ multiplex PCR, while the TCRdb copy is restricted to in-frame clones and leaves out a portion. The table includes millions of clones, approximately 94% detected once. The specimen was naive CD4+ T cells sorted from blood. Every receptor here comes from a man aged 18 to 30 in good health. Each CDR3 is given with its conserved first and last residue. Expanded clones are given a class, and other clones once, few, many or no size at all.

. TRBV30 CAWSRTSGRALSTDTQYF
. TRBV5-1 CASSLARTGINEQYF
few TRBV19 CASRTQGATQPQHF
. TRBV21-1 CASSHISLQGARGEQYF
. TRBV5-1 CASSQDRGAANTEAFF
. TRBV21-1 CASSSDRGNGEISPLHF
. TRBV5-4 CASSFRGLPADTQYF
. TRBV28 CASSLRKGQQYRETQYF
. TRBV7-6 CASSLGVQNTGELFF
. TRBV6-1 CASSAQTETQYF
few TRBV5-4 CASSLDRGQETQYF
. TRBV30 CASGGLTEAFF
. TRBV10-1 CASSGSGSGELFF
. TRBV9 CASSVSVLDTQYF
. TRBV14 CASSQEERGPRYTDTQYF
. TRBV19 CASSKGSAGNNEQFF
. TRBV19 CASSVLGENTEAFF
. TRBV7-2 CASSLWSGGGNTIYF
. TRBV11-2 CASSPTGGRDEQYF
. TRBV6-1 CASRPQGAGGETQYF
few TRBV6-5 CASSRQGTQYF
. TRBV5-1 CASSSGGREETQYF
once TRBV11-2 CASSLGQGARIQYF
. TRBV7-9 CASSLQSNYGYTF
. TRBV7-2 CASSPQGASNTGELFF
once TRBV7-2 CASSLRVEDRPYEQYF
. TRBV25-1 CASSESLPGHKNTEAFF